The source of this TCR beta chain is a study of CD8+CD57+ T cells in acquired aplastic anemia. Study as a whole: Sorted CD4+ and CD8+ cells yielded 3 to 3.5 ug of DNA on average. Regarding the study as a whole: CD8+ Simpson's diversity did not differ significantly between patients and controls. Found in both controls and patients were approximately 29 CD8+ CDR3 sequences.

The template for TCR beta VDJ and CDR3 sequence profiling was genomic DNA. TCRdb reanalysed the reads using MiXCR and keeps one entry per CDR3 protein. The data contain about 180,000 distinct CDR3 sequences, about half of them seen just once; the ten biggest clones take up 13%. V shed 0 bases, J shed 7 bases, and the junction held 3 bases outside the gene matches. This CDR3 region has 14 residues. Germline CDR1 is DFQATT and CDR2 is SNEGSKA (reference sequence). This clonotype was observed many times. Its antigen remains unidentified. Patients picked for sequencing had shown CD8+CD57+ cell expansion detected by flow cytometry. Patients had received no therapy at the time of blood sampling.

Sequencing was done on a sample of sorted CD4+, CD8+, or CD8+CD57+ T cells (not recorded which) from PBMCs. The J gene is TRBJ2-1, the V gene TRBV20-1, with TRBD2 matching 10 bases. This receptor was obtained from a human donor with aplastic anemia. The CDR3 loop is CSARDGSGGNEQFF. The CDR3 DNA sequence: TGCAGTGCTAGAGATGGTAGCGGGGGGAATGAGCAGTTCTTC.